This paragraph covers one T cell receptor (beta chain) sequence. The antigen is undetermined. Germline V CDR1 and CDR2: MGHRA, YSYEKL. The trim removed 4 bases at V and 3 bases at J, leaving 13 bases unmatched. The length of the CDR3 is 17 residues. This entry is derived from a study of Ad26.COV2.S vaccination and SARS-CoV-2 variants. At the level of the study: Intramuscularly, Ad26.COV2.S was given either once or twice, 56 days apart. General observations from the study: The placebo group had lower spike-specific TCR breadth than the vaccine recipients did. Those who received vaccine or placebo ended up with similar non-spike TCR breadth.

Using immunoSEQ multiplex PCR, the repertoire was profiled, and TCRdb retains in-frame clones only, with some absent. The sample has 360,000 or so clones; around 87% are singletons. Indicated treatment: roughly 19 received Ad26.COV2.S at low or high dose, single or two shots; 5 received placebo; per-sample allocation not given. The samples were gathered on day 63 after the first injection of vaccine or placebo. Wuhan-strain spike was delivered by a replication-incompetent Ad26 vector. This chain joins TRBV4-1 and TRBJ2-7, with TRBD1 identical over 9 bases. The sample was peripheral blood, taken in a trial of Ad26.COV2.S vaccine versus placebo. The sequence came from a person aged 18 to 65 who received the Ad26.COV2.S COVID-19 vaccine or a placebo. Here the CDR3 reads CASSPQVQGQGYYEQYF. The DNA of the CDR3 is TGCGCCAGCAGCCCCCAGGTCCAGGGACAGGGATACTACGAGCAGTACTTC.